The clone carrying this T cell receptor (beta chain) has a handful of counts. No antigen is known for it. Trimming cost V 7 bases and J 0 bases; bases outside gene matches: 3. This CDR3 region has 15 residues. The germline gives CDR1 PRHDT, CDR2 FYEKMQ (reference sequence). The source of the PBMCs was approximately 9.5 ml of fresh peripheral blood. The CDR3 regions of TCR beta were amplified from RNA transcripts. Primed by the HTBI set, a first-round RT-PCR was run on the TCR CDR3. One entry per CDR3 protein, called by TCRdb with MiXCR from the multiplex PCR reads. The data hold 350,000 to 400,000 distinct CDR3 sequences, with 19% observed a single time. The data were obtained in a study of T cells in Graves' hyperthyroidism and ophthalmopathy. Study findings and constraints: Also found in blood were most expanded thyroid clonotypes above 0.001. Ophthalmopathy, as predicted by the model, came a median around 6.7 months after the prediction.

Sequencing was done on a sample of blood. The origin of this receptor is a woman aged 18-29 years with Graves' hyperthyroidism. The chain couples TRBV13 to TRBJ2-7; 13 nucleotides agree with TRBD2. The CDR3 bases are TGTGCCAGCACTCGGACTAGCGGGGGCTCCTACGAGCAGTACTTC. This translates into CASTRTSGGSYEQYF.